This T cell receptor (beta chain) was obtained from a study of post-analysis software for immune sequencing data. Study information: Relapsing-remitting, secondary progressive and progressive-relapsing courses of multiple sclerosis were included. Whole-study results and caveats: Roughly 5 TRBV segments, including TRBV5-6, TRBV5-1 and TRBV20-1, were more frequent in patients than controls. Compared against controls, patients with multiple sclerosis displayed significantly lower normalized Chao1 diversity.

Unique molecular identifiers had been added to the TCR beta cDNA libraries. T cells, roughly 0.9 to 11 million of them, yielded about half a million cDNA molecules. Using its own MiXCR run on the PCR reads, TCRdb lists one record per CDR3 protein. The sample holds hundreds of thousands of distinct CDR3 sequences, 59% seen once. A word on this clonotype: Its matching antigen is unknown.

The CDR3 totals 15 residues. Between the trimmed V and J ends, which lost 4 bases and 4 bases, there was a span of 14 bases. Germline CDR1 SEHNR, CDR2 FQNEAQ (reference sequence). The clonotype originates from a girl aged 2 to 10 with multiple sclerosis. The gene calls are TRBV7-9 and TRBJ2-1; D is tentatively TRBD1 or TRBD2 (6 bases each). Sequencing used blood. The CDR3 nucleotides read TGTGCCAGCAGCTCCCCAAGGGGGGATTACAATGAGCAGTTCTTC. Its translation is CASSSPRGDYNEQFF. Looking up the rest from reference TRBV7-9 and TRBJ2-1 gives the full variable domain: DTGVSQNPRHKITKRGQNVTFRCDPISEHNRLYWYRQTLGQGPEFLTYFQNEAQLEKSRLLSDRFSAERPKGSFSTLEIQRTEQGDSAMYLCASSSPRGDYNEQFFGPGTRLTVL.